This T cell receptor beta chain was sequenced in a study of T cell responses to AZD1222 COVID-19 vaccine. Study-level points and caveats: Unmutated regions of variants are reportedly targeted by nearly half of spike-specific TCRs.

Germline V gene data show CDR1 as MNHEY and CDR2 as SVGAGI. V lost 5 bases to trimming and J lost 2 bases, with 13 bases between them. This CDR3 is 15 amino acids long. About this clone: Its antigen remains unknown.

This table comes from immunoSEQ multiplex PCR, and its TCRdb copy is limited to in-frame clones, with some not included. This sample has around 120,000 clones, with about 90% found just once. The clonotype originates from an adult who received the AZD1222 COVID-19 vaccine. The source was peripheral blood, collected 28 days after the second AZD1222 dose. The chain links TRBV6-5 to TRBJ2-4; D is possibly TRBD1 (6 bases). The CDR3 protein is CASSLQGFPKNIQYF. The CDR3, as DNA: TGTGCCAGCAGTCTACAGGGTTTTCCCAAAAACATTCAGTACTTC.